This is a list of T cell receptor beta chains from one sample in a study of blood T cell repertoires in COVID-19. The repertoire was sequenced with immunoSEQ multiplex PCR; TCRdb's copy has only in-frame clones and lacks some. The table shows some 260,000 clones, with over 70% occurring only once. The source material was peripheral blood. The source of these receptors is a woman in her sixties or seventies with COVID-19, enrolled during active disease. CDR3s include the opening cysteine and the closing phenylalanine or tryptophan. The order of the fields is V gene, D gene, clone size, J gene, CDR3 length, CDR3 DNA, CDR3 protein. A D gene is named only where the DNA matches it firmly. Size tells how often a clone was seen (once, few, many) or the class of an expanded clone, and some rows leave it out.

TRBV6-5	.	.	TRBJ2-7	13	TGTGCCAGCAGTTACTCTGTAGCATCCGAGCAGTACTTC	CASSYSVASEQYF
TRBV2	.	.	TRBJ1-1	14	TGTGCCAGCAAGTACCAGGCGTCGAACACTGAAGCTTTCTTT	CASKYQASNTEAFF
TRBV4-1	TRBD1	.	TRBJ1-5	15	TGCGCCAGCAGCCCCTGGACAGGGAGCAATCAGCCCCAGCATTTT	CASSPWTGSNQPQHF
TRBV19	.	.	TRBJ1-6	13	TGTGCCAGTAGTATGCGACGGGATTCACCCCTCCACTTT	CASSMRRDSPLHF
TRBV5-1	.	.	TRBJ1-3	16	TGCGCCAGCAGCTGGACACGGGTAGACTCTGGAAACACCATATATTTT	CASSWTRVDSGNTIYF
TRBV11-3	.	.	TRBJ2-1	12	TGTGCCAGCAGTACGGGAGTCTATGAGCAGTTCTTC	CASSTGVYEQFF
TRBV19	.	.	TRBJ1-1	15	TGTGCCAGTAGTATAGAGCGGCGGGGGGCCAGTGAAGCTTTCTTT	CASSIERRGASEAFF
TRBV7-6	.	.	TRBJ2-1	15	TGTGCCAGCAGCCCCGGGAGTCGCCCGTACAATGAGCAGTTCTTC	CASSPGSRPYNEQFF
TRBV28	.	once	TRBJ1-2	13	TGTGCCAGCAGCCTCTCGGGGGGCTATGGCTACACCTTC	CASSLSGGYGYTF
TRBV18	TRBD1	.	TRBJ1-2	15	TGTGCCAGCTCACCAGGGGACAGGGCAGGCTATGGCTACACCTTC	CASSPGDRAGYGYTF
TRBV2	TRBD1	once	TRBJ1-5	15	TGTGCCAGCAGGGCCAGGGGGGTTAGCAATCAGCCCCAGCATTTT	CASRARGVSNQPQHF
TRBV2	TRBD1	.	TRBJ2-3	12	TGTGCCAGCGGACAGGGTTCAGATACGCAGTATTTT	CASGQGSDTQYF
TRBV19	TRBD1	.	TRBJ1-2	15	TGTGCCAGTAGGCTACCGGGACAGGGGGCTAGGGGCTACACCTTC	CASRLPGQGARGYTF
TRBV19	.	.	TRBJ2-1	15	TGTGCCAGTAGTATGAGGGCACTTTCCTACAATGAGCAGTTCTTC	CASSMRALSYNEQFF
TRBV5-1	.	.	TRBJ1-2	15	TGCGCCAGCAGCCGTAGGGTCGACAGTGGCTATGGCTACACCTTC	CASSRRVDSGYGYTF
TRBV6-1	.	.	TRBJ1-6	18	TGTGCCAGCAGTGACCAAAAGGGACAACCCTCCTATAATTCACCCCTCCACTTT	CASSDQKGQPSYNSPLHF